The next 11 T cell receptor beta chains were all read from a single sample in a study of cytomegalovirus exposure and HLA in healthy donors. PCR used 60 Vbeta primers and 13 Jbeta primers. Produced via immunoSEQ multiplex PCR; TCRdb's table is partial and in-frame only. The sample lists more than 45,000 clones, 75% to 80% seen once, with 2.5% to 3% in the top ten. The sequencing sample was made of PBMCs. Every receptor here comes from a woman between 40 and 55 years old in good health and CMV-seropositive.

This clone has only one observation. V usage is TRBV5-6 and J usage is TRBJ1-2; D possibly corresponds to TRBD1 (6 bases). Trimming took off 0 bases at V and 7 bases at J, with 10 bases between the two ends. Germline V gene data show CDR1 as SGHDT and CDR2 as YYEEEE. This CDR3 comprises 13 residues. The CDR3, as DNA: TGTGCCAGCAGCTTGGACAGGGCGGGTGGCTACACCTTC. Protein product: CASSLDRAGGYTF. Complete variable domain (other parts from reference TRBV5-6 and TRBJ1-2): DAGVTQSPTHLIKTRGQQVTLRCSPKSGHDTVSWYQQALGQGPQFIFQYYEEEERQRGNFPDRFSGHQFPNYSSELNVNALLLGDSALYLCASSLDRAGGYTFGSGTRLTVV.

The chain uses TRBV2 and TRBJ1-1; D perhaps matches TRBD1 (6 bases). There are 13 residues in the CDR3. Looked up from germline, CDR1 is SNHLY and CDR2 is FYNNEI. V was trimmed by 6 bases and J by 1 base, leaving 9 bases between them. The CDR3 nucleotides read TGTGCCAGCAGAAACAGGGAGAACACTGAAGCTTTCTTT. This codes for CASRNRENTEAFF. Variable domain in full (rest from reference TRBV2 and TRBJ1-1): EPEVTQTPSHQVTQMGQEVILRCVPISNHLYFYWYRQILGQKVEFLVSFYNNEISEKSEIFDDQFSVERPDGSNFTLKIRSTKLEDSAMYFCASRNRENTEAFFGQGTRLTVV.

The rearrangement uses TRBV7-5 and TRBJ2-5; the table names TRBD1, a call not compared with the DNA. TRBV7-5 corresponds to a pseudogene. CDR3 length: 17 amino acids. Here the CDR3 DNA reads TGTGTCAGAAGCTTAGCGAGAGGGACAGGGGGTTACGAGACCCAGTACTTC. As protein: CVRSLARGTGGYETQYF.

This clone was observed a handful of times. This sequence joins TRBV10-3 and TRBJ2-7; 12 bases map to TRBD2. Germline-derived CDR1 and CDR2 are ENHRY and SYGVKD. J lost 2 bases, V lost 11 bases, and 1 base had no gene match. The CDR3 length is 12 residues. The CDR3 sequence: CASSGGAYEQYF. CDR3 DNA sequence: TGTGCCTCTAGCGGGGGGGCCTACGAGCAGTACTTC.

V and J are TRBV19 and TRBJ1-2; D is undetermined. The CDR3 covers 13 residues. V was shortened by 3 bases and J by 4 bases, with 9 bases between the two germline ends. CDR1 and CDR2 from the germline V gene are LNHDA and SQIVND (reference sequence). The CDR3 DNA follows: TGTGCCAGTAGTATCGAGGGAGCCTATGGCTACACCTTC. This codes for CASSIEGAYGYTF.

The chain couples TRBV2 to TRBJ1-1; tentative D call: TRBD1 (6 bases). Germline V lookup: CDR1 SNHLY, CDR2 FYNNEI. The length of the CDR3 is 15 residues. Trimming left V 5 bases short and J 8 bases short, with 21 bases between. The CDR3 sequence: CASSPSRAGGAEAFF. The CDR3 nucleotides read TGTGCCAGCAGTCCCTCCCGAGCGGGGGGGGCGGAAGCTTTCTTT. Using reference TRBV2 and TRBJ1-1 for the parts outside the CDR3, the full variable domain is EPEVTQTPSHQVTQMGQEVILRCVPISNHLYFYWYRQILGQKVEFLVSFYNNEISEKSEIFDDQFSVERPDGSNFTLKIRSTKLEDSAMYFCASSPSRAGGAEAFFGQGTRLTVV.

V is TRBV29-1 and J is TRBJ2-3; maybe TRBD2 (6 bases). CDR1 and CDR2 (germline): SQVTM, ANQGSEA. Trimming took off 1 base at V and 4 bases at J, with 9 bases between the two ends. This CDR3 contains 13 residues. The CDR3 here is CSVEAPGADTQYF. For the CDR3, the DNA is TGCAGCGTTGAAGCACCGGGGGCAGATACGCAGTATTTT.

The gene calls are TRBV21-1 and TRBJ2-1; the table names TRBD2, a call not compared with the DNA. TRBV21-1 is designated a pseudogene. The CDR3 extends over 14 amino acids. The CDR3 DNA follows: TGTGCCAGCCATACTAGCGGGGGCTACAATGAGCAGTTCTTC. Translating it yields CASHTSGGYNEQFF.

The genes are TRBV13 and TRBJ2-3; the match to TRBD1 covers 11 bases. Losses at the gene ends were 7 bases for V and 4 bases for J; bases not matched to a gene: 7. This CDR3 is 15 amino acids long. Germline V gene lookup returns CDR1 PRHDT and CDR2 FYEKMQ (reference sequence). The CDR3 DNA reads as TGTGCCAGCAACCCGGACAGGGGGCTCGCAGATACGCAGTATTTT. This encodes CASNPDRGLADTQYF.

The genes are TRBV7-2 and TRBJ2-4, with D hard to call. Germline V gene lookup returns CDR1 SGHTA and CDR2 FQGNSA. The CDR3 extends over 12 amino acids. The germline V and J ends were trimmed by 4 bases and 7 bases, with 8 bases remaining between them. This CDR3 reads CASSSGRNIQYF. The DNA of the CDR3 is TGTGCCAGCAGCTCCGGTCGGAACATTCAGTACTTC.

The CDR3 nucleotides read TGTGCCAGCAACCCAGGGCAGGACTATGGCTACACCTTC. Its protein product is CASNPGQDYGYTF. The V call is TRBV2, the J call TRBJ1-2, with D maybe TRBD1 (5 bases). Trimming took off 7 bases at V and 3 bases at J, with 12 bases between the two ends. The CDR3 loop spans 13 amino acids. CDR1 is SNHLY and CDR2 is FYNNEI in the germline V gene.